There are a few counts of the clone carrying this TCR beta chain. Its specificity is not known. These data belong to a study of beta chain features in type 1 diabetes. Turning to the study itself: Examination spanned about 99 million sorted cells from all samples.

Each donor gave one heparinised blood draw averaging about 110 mL. Sorting gave populations that all exceeded 98% purity. Reverse transcribing all isolated RNA meant expressed TCRB transcripts were sequenced. Only in-frame clones appear in the TCRdb table, and some are missing; sequencing was by immunoSEQ multiplex PCR. The table includes some 360,000 clones, over 8.5% detected once. Germline values: CDR1 SGHNT, CDR2 YYREEE (reference sequence). The germline V and J ends were trimmed by 3 bases and 9 bases, with 16 bases remaining between them. The CDR3 covers 13 residues. Study-level points and caveats: Shortening of TCRB CDR3s, moderate but significant, appeared in all four CD4+ subsets of Type 1 diabetes patients.

The chain recombines TRBV5-4 with TRBJ2-7; D assignment may be TRBD1 or TRBD2 (5 bases each). The sample consisted of central memory CD4+ T cells from blood. The sequence derives from a man under 40 with type 1 diabetes. CDR3 amino acids: CASSWDLLPRQYF. Written as DNA, the CDR3 is TGTGCCAGCAGCTGGGACCTCTTACCACGGCAGTACTTC.